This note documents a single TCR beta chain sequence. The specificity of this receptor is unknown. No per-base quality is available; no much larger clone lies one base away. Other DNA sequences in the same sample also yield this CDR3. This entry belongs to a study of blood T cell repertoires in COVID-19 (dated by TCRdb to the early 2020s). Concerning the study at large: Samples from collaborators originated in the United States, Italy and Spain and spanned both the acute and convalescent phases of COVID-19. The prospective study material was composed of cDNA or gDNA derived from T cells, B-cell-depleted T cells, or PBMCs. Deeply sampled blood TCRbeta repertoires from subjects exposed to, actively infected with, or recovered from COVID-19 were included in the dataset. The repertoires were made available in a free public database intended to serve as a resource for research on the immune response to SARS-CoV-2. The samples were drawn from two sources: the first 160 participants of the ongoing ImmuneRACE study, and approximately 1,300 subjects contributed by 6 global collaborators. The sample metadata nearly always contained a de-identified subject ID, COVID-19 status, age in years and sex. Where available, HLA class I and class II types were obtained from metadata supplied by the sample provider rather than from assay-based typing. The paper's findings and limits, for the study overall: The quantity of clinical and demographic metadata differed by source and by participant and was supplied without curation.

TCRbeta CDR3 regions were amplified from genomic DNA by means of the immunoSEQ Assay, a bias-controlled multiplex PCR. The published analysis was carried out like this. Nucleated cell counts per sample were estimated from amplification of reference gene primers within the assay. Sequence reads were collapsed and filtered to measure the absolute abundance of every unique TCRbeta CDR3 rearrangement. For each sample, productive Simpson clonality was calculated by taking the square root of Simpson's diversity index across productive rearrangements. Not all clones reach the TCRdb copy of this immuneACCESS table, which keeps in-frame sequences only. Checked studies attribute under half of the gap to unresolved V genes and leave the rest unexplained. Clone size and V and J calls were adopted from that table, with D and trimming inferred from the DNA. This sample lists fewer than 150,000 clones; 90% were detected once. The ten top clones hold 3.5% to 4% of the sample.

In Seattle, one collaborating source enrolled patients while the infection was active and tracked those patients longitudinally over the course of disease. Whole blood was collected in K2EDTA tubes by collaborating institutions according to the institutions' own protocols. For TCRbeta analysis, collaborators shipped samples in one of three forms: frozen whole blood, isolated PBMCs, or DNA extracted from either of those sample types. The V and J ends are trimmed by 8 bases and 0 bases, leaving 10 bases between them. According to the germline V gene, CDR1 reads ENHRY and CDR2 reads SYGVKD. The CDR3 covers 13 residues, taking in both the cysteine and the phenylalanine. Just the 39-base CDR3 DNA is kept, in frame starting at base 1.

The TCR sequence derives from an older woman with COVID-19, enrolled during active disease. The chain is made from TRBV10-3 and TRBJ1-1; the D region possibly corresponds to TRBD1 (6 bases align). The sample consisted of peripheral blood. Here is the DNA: TGTGCCATCTCGGGACACCTGAACACTGAAGCTTTCTTT. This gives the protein CAISGHLNTEAFF.